Described below is a single T cell receptor beta chain sequence and its context. Its antigen is unidentified. Germline lookup yields CDR1 SGHRS and CDR2 YFSETQ. The CDR3 covers 14 residues. V was shortened by 0 bases and J by 1 base, with 7 bases between the two germline ends. This sample is part of a study of T cells after posttransplantation cyclophosphamide. The data were produced by immunoSEQ multiplex PCR, yet TCRdb's version contains in-frame clones alone and is incomplete. Of approximately 21,000 clones listed, about 86% are singletons. Controls had myeloablative marrow grafts with methotrexate and calcineurin inhibitor, sampled at 1 year. Study outcomes and limitations: Blood and skin or GI T cell repertoires showed limited TRB overlap.

The chain uses TRBV5-1 and TRBJ1-2, with no clear D. The clonotype originates from a female patient between 30 and 40 years old who received an allogeneic stem cell transplant from an unrelated donor, was CMV-positive, and had acute and chronic GVHD. Some T cells may originate from the graft donor. Material: PBMCs, obtained around 350 days after allogeneic stem cell transplant with calcineurin inhibitor and methotrexate. The CDR3 sequence is CASSLEPRNYGYTF. The CDR3, as DNA: TGCGCCAGCAGCTTGGAGCCGCGTAACTATGGCTACACCTTC.